This entry features one T cell receptor (beta chain) sequence. In germline, CDR1 is SNHLY, CDR2 FYNNEI. This CDR3 contains 15 residues. With 6 bases removed from V and 0 bases from J, the gap between germline ends came to 14 bases. This record belongs to a study of immune evolution from preneoplasia to lung adenocarcinoma. Study-level information: HLA loss of heterozygosity: about 7% AIS, about 15% MIA, over 30% ADC, none AAH.

Between 2014 and 2017, patients underwent resection in Japan or China. Premalignant or tumor cells were enriched by macro-dissection after pathologic assessment. The data were produced by immunoSEQ multiplex PCR, yet TCRdb's version contains in-frame clones alone and is incomplete. The table includes under 7,000 clones, approximately 79% detected once. This TCR was sampled from a person aged 60 to 85 with lung adenocarcinoma. The V and J genes are TRBV2 and TRBJ1-1; D unclear. The sample consisted of FFPE minimally invasive lung adenocarcinoma tissue. This CDR3 is CASRDRGFMNTEAFF. The CDR3 DNA reads as TGTGCCAGCAGGGATCGGGGATTTATGAACACTGAAGCTTTCTTT.